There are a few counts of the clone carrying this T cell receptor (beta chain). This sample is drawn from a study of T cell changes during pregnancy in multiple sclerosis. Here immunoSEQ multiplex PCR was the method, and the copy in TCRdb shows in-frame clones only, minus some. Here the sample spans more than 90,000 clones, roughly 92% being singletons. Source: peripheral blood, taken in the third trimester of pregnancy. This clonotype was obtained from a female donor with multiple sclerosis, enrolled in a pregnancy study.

The DNA for the CDR3 is TGTGCCAGCAGTTCGGGACAGTACGAGCAGTACTTC. Its translation: CASSSGQYEQYF. The V call is TRBV28, the J call TRBJ2-7; 7 nucleotides match TRBD1. The CDR3 has 12 residues. After removal of 4 bases from V and 4 bases from J, the junction contained 1 base not matched to a gene. Germline V gene sequence: CDR1 MDHEN, CDR2 SYDVKM.